This entry lists 30 T cell receptor beta chains sequenced from one sample in a study of blood T cell repertoires in COVID-19. The assay was immunoSEQ multiplex PCR, and TCRdb's table has in-frame clones only and misses some. The sample carries about 170,000 clones, approximately 91% recorded once. The sequenced sample consisted of peripheral blood. The origin of the receptors is a young man with COVID-19, enrolled during active disease.

DNA for the CDR3: TGCGCCAGCAGCCAAGATTGGGGGACAGGGTTTGGTTTGGATGGCTACACCTTC. Translating gives CASSQDWGTGFGLDGYTF. The genes are TRBV4-1 and TRBJ1-2; 9 nucleotides line up with TRBD1. The V gene's germline CDR1 is MGHRA and CDR2 YSYEKL. The ends lost 0 bases at V and 6 bases at J; junction bases unmatched: 14. This CDR3 spans 18 amino acids.

The chain has TRBV10-3 and TRBJ1-5, with D possibly TRBD1 on 5 matching bases. CDR1 ENHRY and CDR2 SYGVKD come from the germline V gene. Deletions cut 2 bases from V and 8 bases from J, with 10 bases between. CDR3 length: 13 residues. In nucleotides, the CDR3 is TGTGCCATCAGTGAGAAAGGGGATGAGCCCCAGCATTTT. This codes for CAISEKGDEPQHF.

V gene TRBV13 combines with J gene TRBJ1-1, with 7 positions matching TRBD1. Germline V gene data show CDR1 as PRHDT and CDR2 as FYEKMQ (reference sequence). The V segment lost 5 bases and the J segment 1 base; nucleotides outside the gene matches: 13. This CDR3 is built from 17 residues. The CDR3 DNA reads as TGTGCCAGCAGCACCGACAGGGTGGAGGTTGCGAACACTGAAGCTTTCTTT. This translates into CASSTDRVEVANTEAFF.

V and J are TRBV28 and TRBJ1-1; TRBD1 aligns across 7 bases. Germline-derived CDR1 and CDR2 are MDHEN and SYDVKM. J gave up 0 bases and V 6 bases, and 10 bases lay outside the gene matches. This CDR3 comprises 16 residues. Here the CDR3 reads CASSLKQGLMNTEAFF. CDR3 in DNA: TGTGCCAGCAGCCTCAAACAGGGGCTCATGAACACTGAAGCTTTCTTT. The full variable domain, rest sourced from reference TRBV28 and TRBJ1-1, is DVKVTQSSRYLVKRTGEKVFLECVQDMDHENMFWYRQDPGLGLRLIYFSYDVKMKEKGDIPEGYSVSREKKERFSLILESASTNQTSMYLCASSLKQGLMNTEAFFGQGTRLTVV.

The V call is TRBV7-8, the J call TRBJ2-7, with TRBD2 matching 10 bases. Germline lookup yields CDR1 SGHVS and CDR2 FQNEAQ. The CDR3 is 18 residues long. The junction had 17 bases not matched to a gene; V was cut back by 7 bases and J by 2 bases. The CDR3 spells CASTLRRASGSMAYEQYF. CDR3 DNA sequence: TGTGCCAGCACCCTCCGTCGGGCTAGCGGGAGTATGGCCTACGAGCAGTACTTC.

The chain has TRBV25-1 and TRBJ2-7, with 9 bases matching TRBD1. Germline CDR1 and CDR2: MGHDK and SYGVNS. V dropped 5 bases and J dropped 4; count of bases not matched to a gene: 12. CDR3 length equals 16 residues. The CDR3 nucleotides read TGTGCCAGCAGTCGTACCGGGACAGGGAGTCGGTACGAGCAGTACTTC. Residues: CASSRTGTGSRYEQYF.

The J gene is TRBJ1-1, the V gene TRBV4-1; 9 nucleotides line up with TRBD1. Germline V gives CDR1 MGHRA, CDR2 YSYEKL. This CDR3 has 19 amino acids. J gave up 5 bases and V 3 bases, and 19 bases lay outside the gene matches. The CDR3 nucleotides read TGCGCCAGCAGCCAGGGACACCTGGGACAGGGCTCTCCTGTAACTGAAGCTTTCTTT. Encoded protein: CASSQGHLGQGSPVTEAFF.

The chain has TRBV5-4 and TRBJ1-1; 11 nucleotides align to TRBD1. The germline CDR1 and CDR2 sequences are SGHNT and YYREEE (reference sequence). This CDR3 contains 15 residues. V lost 4 bases and J lost 3; bases outside the gene matches: 5. The CDR3 DNA sequence: TGTGCCAGCAGCACCGGACAGGGGGCGTACACTGAAGCTTTCTTT. Translated: CASSTGQGAYTEAFF.

V and J are TRBV23-1 and TRBJ2-3; a possible D gene is TRBD2 (5 bases). TRBV23-1 is designated an ORF whose function remains uncertain. The CDR3 is 13 amino acids. Trimming removed 3 bases at V and 3 bases at J, with 7 bases between. The CDR3 loop is CASSQRTTDTQYF. The CDR3, as DNA: TGCGCCAGCAGTCAGAGGACTACAGATACGCAGTATTTT.

The chain links TRBV6-5 to TRBJ2-1; TRBD2 aligns across 10 bases. Germline V gives CDR1 MNHEY, CDR2 SVGAGI. Losses at the gene ends were 7 bases for V and 1 base for J; bases not matched to a gene: 4. The CDR3 consists of 15 residues. DNA of the CDR3: TGTGCCAGCAAATTAGCGGGAGGATCCTACAATGAGCAGTTCTTC. Amino acid sequence: CASKLAGGSYNEQFF.

V gene TRBV7-2 combines with J gene TRBJ1-5, with unresolved D. Germline values: CDR1 SGHTA, CDR2 FQGNSA. Trimming shortened V by 0 bases and J by 11 bases, and 14 bases separated the two germline ends. The CDR3 loop spans 14 amino acids. This CDR3 is CASSLALQGGAQHF. The CDR3 region has the DNA TGTGCCAGCAGCTTAGCCCTCCAAGGCGGAGCCCAGCATTTT.

The V and J genes are TRBV5-1 and TRBJ2-3, with 14 bases matching TRBD2. This CDR3 region has 20 residues. CDR1 SGHRS and CDR2 YFSETQ come from the germline V gene. The trim removed 1 base at V and 0 bases at J, leaving 10 bases unmatched. The DNA for the CDR3 is TGCGCCAGCAGCTTGTTGGGACTAGCGGGAGACCTTTCTAGCACAGATACGCAGTATTTT. Protein product: CASSLLGLAGDLSSTDTQYF.

CDR3 sequence (DNA): TGTGCCAGCAGCATAACCAGGGGCGGGGAGCTGTTTTTT. Residues: CASSITRGGELFF. The rearrangement uses TRBV5-4 and TRBJ2-2, with a weak D call TRBD1 (6 bases). Germline CDR1 and CDR2: SGHNT and YYREEE (reference sequence). The CDR3 is 13 amino acids. V was clipped by 4 bases and J by 7 bases, with 11 bases between them.

The chain links TRBV9 to TRBJ1-2; D remains unclear. The CDR3 length is 15 residues. The germline V gene encodes CDR1 SGDLS and CDR2 YYNGEE. The germline V and J ends were trimmed by 3 bases and 4 bases, with 16 bases remaining between them. CDR3 amino acids: CASSASGGGPYGYTF. DNA of the CDR3: TGTGCCAGCAGCGCCAGTGGTGGCGGCCCCTATGGCTACACCTTC.

The chain joins TRBV5-6 to TRBJ2-2, with 10 bases that match TRBD2. V dropped 5 bases and J dropped 4; count of bases not matched to a gene: 11. The CDR3 runs to 17 residues. Germline CDR1 is SGHDT and CDR2 is YYEEEE. Here the CDR3 reads CASRTYSGLASTGELFF. CDR3 DNA: TGTGCCAGCAGGACCTACTCGGGACTAGCGAGCACCGGGGAGCTGTTTTTT.

The rearrangement uses TRBV7-9 and TRBJ2-1, with 9 bases matching TRBD2. V shed 5 bases and J 9 bases; nucleotides not matched to a gene: 11. CDR1 is SEHNR, CDR2 FQNEAQ, per germline (reference sequence). This CDR3 is 15 amino acids long. Written as DNA, the CDR3 is TGTGCCAGCAGCCCTCCCTGGGGCGGGAGGGTTGAGCAGTTCTTC. Translating it yields CASSPPWGGRVEQFF.

In its sample, this clone was seen a few times. The CDR3 region is CASSYNTGNEQYF. CDR3 sequence (DNA): TGTGCCAGCAGTTACAATACAGGGAACGAGCAGTACTTC. V is TRBV6-5 and J is TRBJ2-7, with D possibly being TRBD1 (6 bases). V was shortened by 2 bases and J by 5 bases, with 10 bases between the two germline ends. The germline V gene encodes CDR1 MNHEY and CDR2 SVGAGI. This CDR3 has 13 amino acids.

The V call is TRBV24-1, the J call TRBJ2-7; TRBD1 aligns across 7 bases. This CDR3 is built from 14 residues. Germline CDR1 reads KGHDR; CDR2 reads SFDVKD. Trimming took 2 bases from V and 3 from J; bases not matched to a gene: 3. CDR3 loop: CATSDSGTDYEQYF. As DNA, the CDR3 is TGTGCCACCAGTGATTCGGGGACAGACTACGAGCAGTACTTC.

The chain combines TRBV27 with TRBJ2-7; no clear D gene. Germline CDR1 and CDR2: MNHEY and SMNVEV (reference sequence). The CDR3 loop spans 16 amino acids. With 2 bases removed from V and 0 bases from J, the gap between germline ends came to 14 bases. Here the CDR3 reads CASSLVRAKSSYEQYF. CDR3 DNA: TGTGCCAGCAGTTTAGTTCGAGCAAAGAGCTCCTACGAGCAGTACTTC.

The rearrangement links TRBV12-5 to TRBJ1-1, with a possible D match to TRBD1 (5 bases). V was cut by 1 base and J by 3 bases, with 12 bases left in between. The CDR3 is made up of 15 amino acids. Per germline, CDR1 LGHNT and CDR2 FRNRAP. The CDR3 DNA reads as TGTGCTAGTGGTTTGGACGGGCTAGGGGACACTGAAGCTTTCTTT. This sequence encodes CASGLDGLGDTEAFF.

This chain connects TRBV10-3 to TRBJ1-4; 7 positions match TRBD1. The CDR3 totals 17 residues. Unmatched junction bases numbered 9, after V lost 2 bases and J lost 3 bases. CDR1 ENHRY and CDR2 SYGVKD come from the germline V gene. CDR3 sequence reads: CAISERQGDRANEKLFF. The CDR3 region has the DNA TGTGCCATCAGTGAGAGGCAGGGGGATCGGGCTAATGAAAAACTGTTTTTT.

This chain joins TRBV28 and TRBJ2-3; tentatively, D is TRBD2 (6 bases). Trimming took off 6 bases at V and 3 bases at J, with 16 bases between the two ends. The V gene's germline CDR1 is MDHEN and CDR2 SYDVKM. The CDR3 is 15 amino acids. DNA for the CDR3: TGTGCCAGCAGAGTCGGAGGGGATACGACAGATACGCAGTATTTT. This gives the protein CASRVGGDTTDTQYF.

The chain uses TRBV5-1 and TRBJ1-1, with TRBD1 as a possible D gene (5 bases). The CDR3 totals 15 residues. V lost 0 bases, J lost 1 base, and 10 bases lay in between. CDR1 is SGHRS, CDR2 YFSETQ, per germline. The CDR3 DNA is TGCGCCAGCAGCTTGGGTGGACATCAGAACACTGAAGCTTTCTTT. The encoded protein is CASSLGGHQNTEAFF.

The chain combines TRBV7-9 with TRBJ1-3, with 9 bases lining up with TRBD1. Trimming removed 0 bases from V and 7 bases from J; junction bases left unmatched: 4. The CDR3 sequence is 15 residues long. Germline V lookup: CDR1 SEHNR, CDR2 FQNEAQ (reference sequence). The chain's CDR3 is CASSLAAGQGNTIYF. The CDR3 DNA reads TGTGCCAGCAGCTTAGCTGCGGGACAGGGTAACACCATATATTTT.

The CDR3 sequence: CASSSGLVEAFF. The CDR3 region has the DNA TGTGCCAGCAGTTCGGGTCTTGTGGAAGCTTTCTTT. The chain has TRBV6-2 or TRBV6-3 and TRBJ1-1; D is unclear. Germline V gene data show CDR1 as MNHEY and CDR2 as SVGEGT. This CDR3 is built from 12 residues. V was shortened by 4 bases and J by 8 bases, with 11 bases between the two germline ends.

The rearrangement joins TRBV4-2 to TRBJ2-2; 8 bases align to TRBD2. After removal of 1 base from V and 6 bases from J, the junction contained 13 bases not matched to a gene. There are 18 residues in the CDR3. Germline-derived CDR1 and CDR2 are LGHNA and YNFKEQ. CDR3 DNA: TGTGCCAGCAGCCAAGGCGATAGCGGGATAGAGGGGGCCGGGGAGCTGTTTTTT. It yields the protein CASSQGDSGIEGAGELFF.

This rearrangement joins TRBV28 to TRBJ1-2, with 9 bases identical to TRBD1. Germline CDR1 MDHEN, CDR2 SYDVKM. J gave up 4 bases and V 8 bases, and 11 bases lay outside the gene matches. The CDR3 has 15 amino acids. The CDR3 region is CASSGDRGWLYGYTF. CDR3 coding DNA: TGTGCCAGCTCGGGCGACAGGGGGTGGCTCTATGGCTACACCTTC.

The genes are TRBV5-4 and TRBJ2-2; no definite D call. Germline V gives CDR1 SGHNT, CDR2 YYREEE (reference sequence). The ends were cut back, 0 bases at V and 1 base at J, with 7 bases in the middle. The CDR3 spans 15 residues. The CDR3: CASSLGPGNTGELFF. The CDR3 nucleotides are TGTGCCAGCAGCTTGGGTCCCGGGAACACCGGGGAGCTGTTTTTT.

The V and J genes are TRBV13 and TRBJ2-4; tentatively, D is TRBD2 (5 bases). Germline V CDR1 and CDR2: PRHDT, FYEKMQ (reference sequence). Deletions cut 1 base from V and 3 bases from J, with 7 bases between. The CDR3 consists of 14 residues. The CDR3 loop reads CASSLVGDKNIQYF. The CDR3 DNA reads as TGTGCCAGCAGCTTAGTGGGAGACAAAAACATTCAGTACTTC.

The J gene is TRBJ1-2, the V gene TRBV6-1; D gene uncertain. The CDR3 length is 15 residues. In germline, CDR1 is MNHNS, CDR2 SASEGT. Trimming took 1 base from V and 4 from J, leaving 13 bases between them. The CDR3 here is CASSEERGQFYGYTF. CDR3 sequence (DNA): TGTGCCAGCAGTGAAGAGAGAGGTCAGTTCTATGGCTACACCTTC.